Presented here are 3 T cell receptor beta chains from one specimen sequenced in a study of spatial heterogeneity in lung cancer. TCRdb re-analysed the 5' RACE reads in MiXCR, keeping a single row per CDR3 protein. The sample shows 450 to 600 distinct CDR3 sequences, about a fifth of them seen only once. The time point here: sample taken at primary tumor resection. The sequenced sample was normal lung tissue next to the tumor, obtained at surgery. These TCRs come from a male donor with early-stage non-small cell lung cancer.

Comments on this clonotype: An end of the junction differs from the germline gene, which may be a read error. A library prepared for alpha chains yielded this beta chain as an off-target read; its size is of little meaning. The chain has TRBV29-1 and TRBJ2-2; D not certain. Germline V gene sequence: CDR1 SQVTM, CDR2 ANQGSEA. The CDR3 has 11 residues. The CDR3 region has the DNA TGCAGCGTGGGGAACGCCGGGGAGCTGTTTTTT. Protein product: CSVGNAGELFF.

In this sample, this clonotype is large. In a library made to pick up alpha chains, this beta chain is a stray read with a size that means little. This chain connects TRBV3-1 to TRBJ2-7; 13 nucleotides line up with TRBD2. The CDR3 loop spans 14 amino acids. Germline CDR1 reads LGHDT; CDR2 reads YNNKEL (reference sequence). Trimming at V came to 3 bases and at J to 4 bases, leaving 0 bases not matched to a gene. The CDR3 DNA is TGTGCCAGCAGCCAGGGACTAGCGGGGTACGAGCAGTACTTC. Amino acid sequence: CASSQGLAGYEQYF.

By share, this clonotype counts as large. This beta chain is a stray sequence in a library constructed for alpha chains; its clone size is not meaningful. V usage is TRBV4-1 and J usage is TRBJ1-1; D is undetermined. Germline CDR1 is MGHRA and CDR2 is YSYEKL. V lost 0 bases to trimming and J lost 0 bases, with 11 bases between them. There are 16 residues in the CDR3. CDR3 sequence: CASSQDLGELNTEAFF. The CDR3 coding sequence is TGCGCCAGCAGCCAAGATCTTGGGGAGCTGAACACTGAAGCTTTCTTT.